Listed below are T cell receptor beta chains from one sample, sequenced in a study of beta chain features in type 1 diabetes. Clones were sequenced by immunoSEQ multiplex PCR, and TCRdb holds only the in-frame ones, with some missing. The table records approximately 250,000 clones, 9.5% to 13% of them present only once. Source material: naive CD4+ T cells from blood. The receptors stem from a man between 25 and 39 years old with type 1 diabetes. Each CDR3 is given with its conserved first and last residue. The D gene is left open where the match is weak. Some rows have no size entry. The others give once, few or many, or a class for an expanded clone.

-	TRBV15	TRBJ2-2	-	TGTGCCACCAGCAGAGATTCGGTGAACACCGGGGAGCTGTTTTTT	CATSRDSVNTGELFF
-	TRBV13	TRBJ2-6	-	TGTGCCAGCAGCTTAGCGGTGTGGGGGGGCTCGTCTGGGGCCAACGTCCTGACTTTC	CASSLAVWGGSSGANVLTF
TRBD1	TRBV18	TRBJ2-7	few	TGTGCCAGCTCACCAGGCCAGGGGGCGTCGGGGTACTTC	CASSPGQGASGYF
TRBD2	TRBV5-1	TRBJ2-1	-	TGCGCCAGCAGCTGGACTAGCGGGGGGGCCTTTGAGCAGTTCTTC	CASSWTSGGAFEQFF
-	TRBV5-1	TRBJ1-6	few	TGCGCCAGCAGCTTTAGCCAGACGGATTATAATTCACCCCTCCACTTT	CASSFSQTDYNSPLHF
-	TRBV11-2	TRBJ2-4	few	TGTGCCAGCAGCTTAAATTCGGGTCCCCACAACTTC	CASSLNSGPHNF
TRBD1	TRBV11-1	TRBJ2-7	-	TGTGCCAGCAGCCGCGCCGGGACAGGGGGCTACGAGCAGTACTTC	CASSRAGTGGYEQYF
TRBD1	TRBV19	TRBJ2-2	-	TGTGCCAGTAGCTACGACAGGGCCGGGGAGCTGTTTTTT	CASSYDRAGELFF
TRBD1	TRBV2	TRBJ1-1	-	TGTGCCAGCAGTCCTGAAGGGGGCGGGAACACTGAAGCTTTCTTT	CASSPEGGGNTEAFF
-	TRBV15	TRBJ2-4	-	TGTGCCACCAGCAGAGTCCTAACGGAAAACATTCAGTACTTC	CATSRVLTENIQYF
-	TRBV7-3	TRBJ1-4	few	TGTGCCAGCAGCGCTTCAACAGGCCCTGGGGCTTTT	CASSASTGPGAF
TRBD1	TRBV10-3	TRBJ2-3	-	TGTGCCACCTCCGGGACAGGGACAACAGATACGCAGTATTTT	CATSGTGTTDTQYF
-	TRBV4-2	TRBJ1-5	few	TGTGCCAGCAGCCGGGGGGGCGGTCAGCCCCAGCATTTT	CASSRGGGQPQHF
-	TRBV28	TRBJ1-5	-	TGTGCCAGCAGTTTAGTCCGTCAGCCCCAGCATTTT	CASSLVRQPQHF
TRBD2	TRBV7-2	TRBJ2-3	-	TGTGCCAGCAGCTCGGGACTAGCGGGGGGGCCTATGTATTTT	CASSSGLAGGPMYF
-	TRBV28	TRBJ1-3	few	TGTGCCAGCAGTCCCTCAGGGGCAGGCCCCCAGGGAAACACCATATATTTT	CASSPSGAGPQGNTIYF
TRBD2	TRBV4-3	TRBJ2-1	few	TGCGCCAGCAGCCAAGAACCGGGGGGGCCAACTGAGCAGTTCTTC	CASSQEPGGPTEQFF
TRBD2	TRBV2	TRBJ2-5	few	TGTGCCAGCAGTGACCAGCGGGGGGGCCTGGGGACCCAGTACTTC	CASSDQRGGLGTQYF
TRBD2	TRBV6-5	TRBJ2-5	-	TGTGCCAGCGGGCGGGGGGACTTCGGGACCCAGTACTTC	CASGRGDFGTQYF
TRBD2	TRBV30	TRBJ2-1	few	TGTGCCTGGCGGACTAGCGGGGGGTGGACCTACAATGAGCAGTTCTTC	CAWRTSGGWTYNEQFF
TRBD1	TRBV29-1	TRBJ2-7	few	TGCAGCGTTGGAGGGACAGAAATCTACGAGCAGTACTTC	CSVGGTEIYEQYF